A selection of T cell receptor beta chains follows, all from one sample in a study of Ad26.COV2.S vaccination and SARS-CoV-2 variants. Measured with immunoSEQ multiplex PCR; TCRdb has only the in-frame clones, and not every one. Of 200,000 to 250,000 clones in the sample, around 87% are singletons; the top ten hold about 10%. The sequenced sample was peripheral blood, obtained in a trial of Ad26.COV2.S vaccine versus placebo. The receptors shown here come from a person aged 18-65 years who received the Ad26.COV2.S COVID-19 vaccine or a placebo. Each CDR3 is given with its conserved first and last residue. A D gene is named only where the DNA matches it firmly. For some rows the clone size is stated as once, few or many, or as a class when expanded; others skip it.

clone size	V gene	CDR3 length	D gene	J gene	CDR3 DNA	CDR3 protein
once	TRBV6-5	15	NA	TRBJ2-7	TGTGCCAGCAGTTCGCCGGGACAACTCTCCTACGAGCAGTACTTC	CASSSPGQLSYEQYF
NA	TRBV28	14	NA	TRBJ2-2	TGTGCCAGCAAGCTGGAGTTGACCACCGGGGAGCTGTTTTTT	CASKLELTTGELFF
NA	TRBV19	15	TRBD1	TRBJ1-5	TGTGCCAGTAGTATACACCACAGGGGGAATCAGCCCCAGCATTTT	CASSIHHRGNQPQHF
once	TRBV6-5	13	NA	TRBJ1-3	TGTGCCAGCAGTTACTCGGGGGGAAACACCATATATTTT	CASSYSGGNTIYF
NA	TRBV27	14	NA	TRBJ2-2	TGTGCCAGCAGTTTATTGCAGAACACCGGGGAGCTGTTTTTT	CASSLLQNTGELFF
NA	TRBV4-1	15	NA	TRBJ1-5	TGCGCCAGCAGCCAAGATGGGGGGGGCAATCAGCCCCAGCATTTT	CASSQDGGGNQPQHF
once	TRBV28	17	TRBD1	TRBJ1-1	TGTGCCAGCAGTTTACCGGGACAGGGGGCGAAGGTCACTGAAGCTTTCTTT	CASSLPGQGAKVTEAFF
NA	TRBV28	12	NA	TRBJ2-5	TGTGCCAGCAGTTTCGGACGCCGAACCCAGTACTTC	CASSFGRRTQYF
NA	TRBV5-4	16	TRBD1	TRBJ2-7	TGTGCCAGCAGATTGACCTCCGGGACAGGGGGCTCCGAGCAGTACTTC	CASRLTSGTGGSEQYF
many	TRBV6-5	14	TRBD1	TRBJ2-7	TGTGCCAGCAGTTACCGACAGGGCCCAGGCGAGCAGTACTTC	CASSYRQGPGEQYF